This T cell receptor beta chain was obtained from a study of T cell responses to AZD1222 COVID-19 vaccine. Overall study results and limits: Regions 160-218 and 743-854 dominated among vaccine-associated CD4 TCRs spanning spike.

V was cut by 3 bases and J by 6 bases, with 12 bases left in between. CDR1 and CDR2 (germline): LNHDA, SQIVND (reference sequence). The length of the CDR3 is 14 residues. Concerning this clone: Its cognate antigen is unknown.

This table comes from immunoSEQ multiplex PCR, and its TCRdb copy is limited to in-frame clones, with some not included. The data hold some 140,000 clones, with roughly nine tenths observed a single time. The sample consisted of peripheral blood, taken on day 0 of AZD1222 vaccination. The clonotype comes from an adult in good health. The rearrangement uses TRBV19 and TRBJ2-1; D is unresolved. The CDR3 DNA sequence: TGTGCCAGTAGTATCTACCCTGGTACCAATGAGCAGTTCTTC. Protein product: CASSIYPGTNEQFF.